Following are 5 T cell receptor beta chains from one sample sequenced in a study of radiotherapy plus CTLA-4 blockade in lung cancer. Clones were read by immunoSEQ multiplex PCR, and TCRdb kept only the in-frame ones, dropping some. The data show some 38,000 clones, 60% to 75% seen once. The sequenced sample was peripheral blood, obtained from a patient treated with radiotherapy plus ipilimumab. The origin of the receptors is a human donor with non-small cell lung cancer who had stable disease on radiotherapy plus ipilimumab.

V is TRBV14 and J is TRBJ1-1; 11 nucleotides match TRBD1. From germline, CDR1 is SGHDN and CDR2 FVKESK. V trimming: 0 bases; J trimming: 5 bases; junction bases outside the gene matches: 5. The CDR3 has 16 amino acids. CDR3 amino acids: CASSQDGQGARTEAFF. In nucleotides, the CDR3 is TGTGCCAGCAGCCAAGACGGACAGGGGGCAAGGACTGAAGCTTTCTTT. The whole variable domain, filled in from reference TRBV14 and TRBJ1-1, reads EAGVTQFPSHSVIEKGQTVTLRCDPISGHDNLYWYRRVMGKEIKFLLHFVKESKQDESGMPNNRFLAERTGGTYSTLKVQPAELEDSGVYFCASSQDGQGARTEAFFGQGTRLTVV.

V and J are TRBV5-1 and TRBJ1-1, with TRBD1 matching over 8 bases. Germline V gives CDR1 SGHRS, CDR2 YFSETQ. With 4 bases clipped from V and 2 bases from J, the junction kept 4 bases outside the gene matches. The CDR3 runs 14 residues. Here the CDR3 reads CASSQTGVNTEAFF. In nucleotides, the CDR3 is TGCGCCAGCAGCCAGACAGGGGTAAACACTGAAGCTTTCTTT.

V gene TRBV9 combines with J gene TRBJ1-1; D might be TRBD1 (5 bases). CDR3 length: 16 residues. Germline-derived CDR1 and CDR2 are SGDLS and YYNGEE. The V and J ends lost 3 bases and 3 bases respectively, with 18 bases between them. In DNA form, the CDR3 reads TGTGCCAGCAGCGCCGGGGTGGGGCAGTGGCACACTGAAGCTTTCTTT. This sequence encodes CASSAGVGQWHTEAFF.

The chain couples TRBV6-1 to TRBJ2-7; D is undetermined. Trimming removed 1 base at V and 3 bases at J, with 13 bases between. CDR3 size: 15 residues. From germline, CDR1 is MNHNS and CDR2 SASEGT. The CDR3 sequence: CASSEGNWRYYEQYF. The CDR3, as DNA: TGTGCCAGCAGTGAAGGTAACTGGCGGTACTACGAGCAGTACTTC.

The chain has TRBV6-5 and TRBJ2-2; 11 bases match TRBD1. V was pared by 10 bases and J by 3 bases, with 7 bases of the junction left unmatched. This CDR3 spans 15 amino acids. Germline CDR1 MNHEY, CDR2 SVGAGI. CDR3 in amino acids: CATPGQGVYTGELFF. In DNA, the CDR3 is TGTGCCACTCCGGGACAGGGGGTATACACCGGGGAGCTGTTTTTT.